Listed here are 9 T cell receptor beta chains from one sample, sequenced in a study of blood T cell repertoires in COVID-19. The data were produced by immunoSEQ multiplex PCR, yet TCRdb's version contains in-frame clones alone and is incomplete. Of about 370,000 clones listed, around 90% were seen once; the top ten hold less than 3.5%. Specimen: peripheral blood. The receptor set was obtained from a woman aged 30 to 39 with COVID-19, enrolled during active disease.

The rearrangement uses TRBV11-3 and TRBJ1-2, with 8 bases aligning to TRBD1. V shed 0 bases, J shed 5 bases, and the junction held 11 bases outside the gene matches. The germline gives CDR1 SGHNT, CDR2 YENEEA. The CDR3 is made up of 17 amino acids. The CDR3 bases are TGTGCCAGCAGCTTAGATGGGTCAGGGGGCCGTATATATGGCTACACCTTC. Translation: CASSLDGSGGRIYGYTF.

The rearrangement joins TRBV6-2 or TRBV6-3 to TRBJ2-3; D possibly corresponds to TRBD2 (5 bases). V was cut by 4 bases and J by 0 bases, with 8 bases left in between. The CDR3 loop spans 14 amino acids. Germline CDR1 and CDR2: MNHEY and SVGEGT. CDR3 DNA sequence: TGTGCCAGCAGTTCTAGCCGTAGCACAGATACGCAGTATTTT. As protein: CASSSSRSTDTQYF.

This chain links TRBV11-2 with TRBJ2-1; D not certain. Trimming stripped 0 bases from V and 6 bases from J, with 6 bases between. The germline gives CDR1 SGHAT, CDR2 FQNNGV. This CDR3 comprises 13 residues. As DNA, the CDR3 is TGTGCCAGCAGCTTAGAACGGTCCAATGAGCAGTTCTTC. Residues: CASSLERSNEQFF.

The chain links TRBV5-1 to TRBJ2-5, with TRBD1 as a possible D gene (6 bases). Germline V lookup: CDR1 SGHRS, CDR2 YFSETQ. The ends were cut back, 5 bases at V and 0 bases at J, with 8 bases in the middle. The CDR3 covers 13 residues. DNA of the CDR3: TGCGCCAGCAGTTGGGACAACCAAGAGACCCAGTACTTC. Protein product: CASSWDNQETQYF.

The V and J genes are TRBV27 and TRBJ1-6, with D tentatively TRBD1 (6 bases). V was shortened by 3 bases and J by 3 bases, with 9 bases between the two germline ends. CDR3 length equals 15 residues. Germline-derived CDR1 and CDR2 are MNHEY and SMNVEV (reference sequence). The CDR3 is CASSFRGGYNSPLHF. The CDR3, as DNA: TGTGCCAGCAGTTTCAGAGGGGGCTATAATTCACCCCTCCACTTT.

V usage is TRBV11-3 and J usage is TRBJ1-4; D perhaps matches TRBD1 (6 bases). Germline values: CDR1 SGHNT, CDR2 YENEEA. V was cut by 8 bases and J by 0 bases, with 10 bases left in between. CDR3 length equals 14 residues. The DNA for the CDR3 is TGTGCCAGCGCCTCAGGGGCAACTAATGAAAAACTGTTTTTT. Protein sequence: CASASGATNEKLFF.

The genes are TRBV4-1 and TRBJ1-2, with D perhaps TRBD1 (6 bases). The CDR3 has 15 residues. Trimming stripped 0 bases from V and 8 bases from J, with 16 bases between. Germline V CDR1 and CDR2: MGHRA, YSYEKL. CDR3 in DNA: TGCGCCAGCAGCCAAGATCTCTGGGACACTGGGGGCTACACCTTC. It yields the protein CASSQDLWDTGGYTF.

CDR3 loop: CASSLLAGGPGELFF. The CDR3 region has the DNA TGTGCCAGCAGTTTACTAGCGGGAGGGCCCGGGGAGCTGTTTTTT. This chain connects TRBV6-2 or TRBV6-3 to TRBJ2-2; 13 nucleotides match TRBD2. The J segment lost 6 bases and the V segment lost 4 bases, leaving 2 bases of the junction unmatched. This CDR3 contains 15 residues. Germline CDR1 and CDR2: MNHEY and SVGEGT.

The chain is built from TRBV9 and TRBJ2-1, with TRBD2 matching 9 bases. This CDR3 is 16 amino acids long. V was clipped by 0 bases and J by 6 bases; unmatched bases: 7. CDR1 is SGDLS and CDR2 is YYNGEE in the germline V gene. CDR3 loop: CASSVGAGLATNEQFF. The CDR3 DNA is TGTGCCAGCAGCGTAGGGGCAGGACTAGCGACCAATGAGCAGTTCTTC. Variable domain in full (rest from reference TRBV9 and TRBJ2-1): DSGVTQTPKHLITATGQRVTLRCSPRSGDLSVYWYQQSLDQGLQFLIQYYNGEERAKGNILERFSAQQFPDLHSELNLSSLELGDSALYFCASSVGAGLATNEQFFGPGTRLTVL.